Below, 8 T cell receptor beta chains from the same sample are listed, as sequenced in a study of blood T cells in healthy people across ages (dated by TCRdb to about 2015). The protocol used for the library was 5' RACE. This sample was sequenced with an Illumina HiSeq 2500. A second roughly 7 to 11 cycle PCR used a sample-barcoded 5' primer and a J-beta primer mix. TCRdb reprocessed the public reads (quality trimming at Q25 with fastp, clone calling with MiXCR) and kept in-frame beta chains. Entries that share a CDR3 protein sequence are merged under the most common genes and DNA. For this sample there are about 640,000 distinct CDR3 sequences; 58% appear just once. The top ten hold more than 35% of the sample. The sample consisted of blood. All receptors derive from a man aged 55 to 70 in good health.

This clonotype was observed many times. V is TRBV28 and J is TRBJ2-2, with D unclear. CDR3 length equals 13 residues. Germline assignment: CDR1 MDHEN and CDR2 SYDVKM. The V gene lost 6 bases and the J gene lost 5 bases, with 10 bases spanning the gap. Written as DNA, the CDR3 is TGTGCCAGCAGGATATCTCTTACCGGGGAGCTGTTTTTT. Translating gives CASRISLTGELFF.

This chain links TRBV6-1 with TRBJ2-3; the D call may be TRBD1 or TRBD2 (5 bases each). The CDR3 contains 16 residues. Germline V gene lookup returns CDR1 MNHNS and CDR2 SASEGT. V was shortened by 4 bases and J by 6 bases, with 20 bases between the two germline ends. This chain's CDR3 is CASSATTGTLGDTQYF. The CDR3 DNA follows: TGTGCCAGCAGTGCCACTACCGGGACCCTGGGGGATACGCAGTATTTT.

This chain joins TRBV12-3 or TRBV12-4 and TRBJ2-3, with D possibly matching TRBD2 (7 bases). V lost 3 bases, J lost 2 bases, and 9 bases lay in between. The CDR3 runs to 14 residues. The CDR3, as DNA: TGTGCCAGCAGTTTGGGGGGGCACACAGATACGCAGTATTTT. Encoded protein: CASSLGGHTDTQYF.

The chain has TRBV7-9 and TRBJ2-4, with D possibly being TRBD1 (5 bases). The CDR3 extends over 15 amino acids. Trimming stripped 1 base from V and 0 bases from J, with 7 bases between. Germline V gives CDR1 SEHNR, CDR2 FQNEAQ (reference sequence). The CDR3 DNA is TGTGCCAGCAGCTTAGGGACACTAGCCAAAAACATTCAGTACTTC. This sequence encodes CASSLGTLAKNIQYF.

V gene TRBV20-1 combines with J gene TRBJ1-1; 10 bases align to TRBD1. The J segment lost 1 base and the V segment lost 5 bases, leaving 10 bases of the junction unmatched. Germline-derived CDR1 and CDR2 are DFQATT and SNEGSKA (reference sequence). The CDR3 runs 16 residues. In DNA form, the CDR3 reads TGCAGTGCTGGATCCGGGACAGGGGACCCGAACACTGAAGCTTTCTTT. It yields the protein CSAGSGTGDPNTEAFF.

The chain carries TRBV5-1 and TRBJ2-4; D gene uncertain. This CDR3 has 15 amino acids. The V gene lost 3 bases and the J gene lost 4 bases, with 14 bases spanning the gap. Germline CDR1 and CDR2: SGHRS and YFSETQ. The CDR3 here is CASSSTPWQKNIQYF. In DNA, the CDR3 is TGCGCCAGCAGCTCGACCCCCTGGCAAAAAAACATTCAGTACTTC.

The rearrangement links TRBV24-1 to TRBJ2-1; 8 bases align to TRBD2. Germline values: CDR1 KGHDR, CDR2 SFDVKD. The CDR3 covers 15 residues. Unmatched junction bases numbered 5, after V lost 5 bases and J lost 3 bases. The CDR3 spells CATSGTGGLYNEQFF. DNA of the CDR3: TGTGCCACCAGTGGGACGGGGGGGCTCTACAATGAGCAGTTCTTC.

This sequence joins TRBV27 and TRBJ2-1; 7 positions agree with TRBD1. Germline CDR1 is MNHEY and CDR2 is SMNVEV (reference sequence). CDR3 length: 14 residues. The trim removed 1 base at V and 6 bases at J, leaving 3 bases unmatched. CDR3 residues: CASSLWTGLNEQFF. The CDR3 DNA reads as TGTGCCAGCAGTTTATGGACAGGCCTCAATGAGCAGTTCTTC.